This T cell receptor beta chain was captured by sequencing in a study of T cell repertoires in cytomegalovirus infection. Regarding the study as a whole: Cumulative frequency (of public TCR beta family members) identified carriers of CMV plus the relevant HLA.

TCRdb reanalysed the reads using MiXCR and keeps one entry per CDR3 protein. The repertoire holds hundreds of thousands of distinct CDR3 sequences, with about a third as singletons. Concerning this clonotype itself: The antigen remains undetermined.

The receptor was isolated from a human donor in good health (CMV status not recorded). Some clones in this sample may be carry-over from other donors' samples. This sample comprised cultured CD8+ T cells from PBMCs, obtained from culture after CMV antigen stimulation.

The CDR3 loop is CASNTNNEQFF. In nucleotides, the CDR3 is TGTGCCAGCAATACTAACAATGAGCAGTTCTTC. The chain is built from TRBV2 and TRBJ2-1; the D is unclear. CDR1 and CDR2 (germline): SNHLY, FYNNEI. CDR3 size: 11 residues. V shed 7 bases and J shed 5 bases, with 6 bases lying between them.